These 5 T cell receptor beta chains were all obtained from the same sample, sequenced in a study of post-analysis software for immune sequencing data. General study results and limits: TRBV segments more frequent in patients than in controls numbered several and included TRBV5-6, TRBV5-1 and TRBV20-1.

TCR beta cDNA libraries had unique molecular identifiers. TCRdb re-analysed the PCR reads in MiXCR, keeping a single row per CDR3 protein. The table lists 650,000 to 900,000 distinct CDR3 sequences, around 46% of them singletons, with roughly 5.2% in the top ten. Which antigens these TCRs recognize remains unknown. The sample consisted of blood. These receptors all come from a girl between 10 and 17 years old with multiple sclerosis.

The rearrangement uses TRBV2 and TRBJ2-5, with TRBD1 matching 7 bases. The CDR3 runs to 14 residues. Germline V gene sequence: CDR1 SNHLY, CDR2 FYNNEI. J was trimmed by 2 bases and V by 6 bases; bases with no gene match: 6. CDR3 in DNA: TGTGCCAGCAGGGGGGACAGACTACAAGAGACCCAGTACTTC. It is translated as CASRGDRLQETQYF.

This clonotype was detected once. With a much larger clone just one base away, this may be a read error. The rearrangement uses TRBV6-1 and TRBJ2-5, with a weak D call TRBD2 (6 bases). This CDR3 spans 15 amino acids. Germline V lookup: CDR1 MNHNS, CDR2 SASEGT. Trimming shortened V by 4 bases and J by 11 bases, and 23 bases separated the two germline ends. CDR3 residues: CASSAAGSTPYGQYF. CDR3 coding DNA: TGTGCCAGCAGTGCTGCGGGGAGTACTCCCTACGGGCAGTACTTC.

This chain links TRBV25-1 with TRBJ2-6; possible D gene TRBD1, 7 bases. CDR1 is MGHDK and CDR2 is SYGVNS in the germline V gene. CDR3 length: 17 residues. V gave up 4 bases and J gave up 1 base, with 14 bases separating them. The CDR3 nucleotides read TGTGCCAGCAGTGTGGAGGGGGCCTTTTCTGGGGCCAACGTCCTGACTTTC. Amino acids: CASSVEGAFSGANVLTF. Using reference TRBV25-1 and TRBJ2-6 for the parts outside the CDR3, the full variable domain is EADIYQTPRYLVIGTGKKITLECSQTMGHDKMYWYQQDPGMELHLIHYSYGVNSTEKGDLSSESTVSRIRTEHFPLTLESARPSHTSQYLCASSVEGAFSGANVLTFGAGSRLTVL.

Concerning this clonotype itself: It may be a read error: a sequence one base away is much more abundant. The chain combines TRBV5-6 with TRBJ1-4; D possibly corresponds to TRBD1 (6 bases). CDR3 length equals 14 residues. Germline CDR1 is SGHDT and CDR2 is YYEEEE. The CDR3 region is CASSEGVRSEKRFF. The CDR3 nucleotides are TGTGCCAGCAGCGAGGGGGTGCGCTCGGAAAAACGGTTTTTT. The variable domain in full, with the rest retrieved from reference TRBV5-6 and TRBJ1-4, is DAGVTQSPTHLIKTRGQQVTLRCSPKSGHDTVSWYQQALGQGPQFIFQYYEEEERQRGNFPDRFSGHQFPNYSSELNVNALLLGDSALYLCASSEGVRSEKRFFGSGTQLSVL.

This clonotype was found once. The V gene is TRBV4-3, the J gene TRBJ2-2, with 11 bases matching TRBD2. The ends lost 0 bases at V and 5 bases at J; junction bases unmatched: 2. The germline V gene encodes CDR1 LGHNA and CDR2 YSLEER. The CDR3 length is 16 residues. CDR3 protein: CASSQEGLAETGELFF. In DNA form, the CDR3 reads TGCGCCAGCAGCCAAGAGGGACTAGCGGAAACCGGGGAGCTGTTTTTT.